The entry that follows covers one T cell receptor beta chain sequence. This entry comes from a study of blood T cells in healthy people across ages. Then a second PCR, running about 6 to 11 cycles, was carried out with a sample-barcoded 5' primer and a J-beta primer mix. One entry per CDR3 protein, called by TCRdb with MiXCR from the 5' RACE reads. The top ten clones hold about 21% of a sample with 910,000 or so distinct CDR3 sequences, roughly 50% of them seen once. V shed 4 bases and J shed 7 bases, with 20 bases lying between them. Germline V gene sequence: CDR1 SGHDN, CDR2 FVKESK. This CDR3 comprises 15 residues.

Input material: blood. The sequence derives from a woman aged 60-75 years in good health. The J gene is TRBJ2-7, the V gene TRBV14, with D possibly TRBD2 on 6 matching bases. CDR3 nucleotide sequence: TGTGCCAGCAGCCGCCTCACAGCCGGGAGCGGGGAGCAGTACTTC. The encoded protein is CASSRLTAGSGEQYF.